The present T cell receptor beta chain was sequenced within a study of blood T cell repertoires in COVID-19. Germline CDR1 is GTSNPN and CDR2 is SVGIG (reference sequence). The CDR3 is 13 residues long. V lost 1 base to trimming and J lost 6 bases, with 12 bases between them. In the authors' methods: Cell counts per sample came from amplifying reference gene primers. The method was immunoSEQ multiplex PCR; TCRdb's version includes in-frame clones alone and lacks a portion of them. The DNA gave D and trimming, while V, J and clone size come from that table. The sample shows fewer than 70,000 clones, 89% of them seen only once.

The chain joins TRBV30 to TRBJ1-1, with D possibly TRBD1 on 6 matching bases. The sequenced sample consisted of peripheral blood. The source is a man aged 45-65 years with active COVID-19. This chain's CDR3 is CAWSGQEISEAFF. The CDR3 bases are TGTGCCTGGAGTGGACAGGAAATTTCTGAAGCTTTCTTT.